This entry lists 26 T cell receptor beta chains sequenced from one sample in a study of blood T cell repertoires in COVID-19. Sequenced by immunoSEQ multiplex PCR; TCRdb stores in-frame clones only, minus some. The data contain about 250,000 clones, about 80% of them singletons. Sequencing was performed on peripheral blood. These receptors all come from a man between 45 and 60 years old with active or convalescent COVID-19.

The rearrangement links TRBV10-3 to TRBJ1-5; D ambiguous. Germline CDR1 reads ENHRY; CDR2 reads SYGVKD. The V and J ends lost 2 bases and 8 bases respectively, with 13 bases between them. The length of the CDR3 is 14 residues. As DNA, the CDR3 is TGTGCCATCAGTGAGGGTCCGAAAATAGAGCCCCAGCATTTT. It codes for CAISEGPKIEPQHF.

The chain joins TRBV12-3 or TRBV12-4 to TRBJ2-3, with TRBD1 matching 8 bases. Germline trimming cut 4 bases from V and 6 bases from J; bases unmatched to any gene: 0. CDR3 length equals 12 residues. The CDR3 loop reads CASSYRGDTQYF. CDR3 bases: TGTGCCAGCAGTTACAGGGGGGATACGCAGTATTTT.

J is TRBJ2-2 and V is TRBV30; D is undetermined. The CDR3 runs to 17 residues. The V gene lost 1 base and the J gene lost 5 bases, with 20 bases spanning the gap. Germline V gives CDR1 GTSNPN, CDR2 SVGIG (reference sequence). CDR3 nucleotide sequence: TGTGCCTGGAGTGGGATTCGGAACAGTATGGTAACCGGGGAGCTGTTTTTT. Translation: CAWSGIRNSMVTGELFF.

This clone was seen just once. V gene TRBV6-2 or TRBV6-3 combines with J gene TRBJ1-5; D might be TRBD1 (5 bases). This CDR3 is 15 amino acids long. V was cut by 2 bases and J by 7 bases, with 15 bases left in between. Germline CDR1 reads MNHEY; CDR2 reads SVGEGT. As DNA, the CDR3 is TGTGCCAGCAGTTACGCCGGGGGTAGAGGCCAGCCCCAGCATTTT. Residues: CASSYAGGRGQPQHF.

This clone appeared a few times. This rearrangement joins TRBV3-1 (or the pseudogene TRBV3-2) to TRBJ2-3; 12 nucleotides match TRBD2. CDR1 and CDR2 (germline): LGHDT, YNNKEL (reference sequence). CDR3 length equals 18 residues. V trimming: 0 bases; J trimming: 4 bases; junction bases outside the gene matches: 8. CDR3 coding DNA: TGTGCCAGCAGCCAAGATCTAGCGGGGGGGCTATTGGCAGATACGCAGTATTTT. This codes for CASSQDLAGGLLADTQYF.

The genes are TRBV5-4 and TRBJ2-3; 8 bases are shared with TRBD2. This CDR3 contains 14 residues. Trimming at V came to 4 bases and at J to 2 bases, leaving 3 bases not matched to a gene. Germline V lookup: CDR1 SGHNT, CDR2 YYREEE (reference sequence). The CDR3 region is CASSDGLATDTQYF. Here the CDR3 DNA reads TGTGCCAGCAGCGATGGACTAGCCACAGATACGCAGTATTTT. The full variable domain, in which reference TRBV5-4 and TRBJ2-3 provide the parts outside the CDR3, is ETGVTQSPTHLIKTRGQQVTLRCSSQSGHNTVSWYQQALGQGPQFIFQYYREEENGRGNFPPRFSGLQFPNYSSELNVNALELDDSALYLCASSDGLATDTQYFGPGTRLTVL.

The chain has TRBV19 and TRBJ1-3; D ambiguous. CDR3 size: 13 residues. The ends were cut back, 8 bases at V and 0 bases at J, with 8 bases in the middle. Germline CDR1 is LNHDA and CDR2 is SQIVND (reference sequence). The CDR3, as DNA: TGTGCCAGTCACTTGTTCTCTGGAAACACCATATATTTT. Amino acid sequence: CASHLFSGNTIYF.

Regarding this clone: Other DNA sequences in the same sample also yield this CDR3. V usage is TRBV11-3 and J usage is TRBJ2-1, with D possibly being TRBD2 (7 bases). V was pared by 5 bases and J by 7 bases, with 24 bases between. This CDR3 contains 17 residues. The germline V gene encodes CDR1 SGHNT and CDR2 YENEEA. CDR3 nucleotide sequence: TGTGCCAGCAGCCACACTGTGAGGGGGGGCGCCTGGAATGAGCAGTTCTTC. It codes for CASSHTVRGGAWNEQFF. Variable domain in full (rest from reference TRBV11-3 and TRBJ2-1): EAGVVQSPRYKIIEKKQPVAFWCNPISGHNTLYWYLQNLGQGPELLIRYENEEAVDDSQLPKDRFSAERLKGVDSTLKIQPAELGDSAVYLCASSHTVRGGAWNEQFFGPGTRLTVL.

This chain links TRBV19 with TRBJ1-3; maybe TRBD1 (6 bases). In germline, CDR1 is LNHDA, CDR2 SQIVND (reference sequence). The length of the CDR3 is 15 residues. V dropped 4 bases and J dropped 4 bases, with 14 bases sitting between them. The CDR3 DNA sequence: TGTGCCAGTAGTACTCCGGACAGCCTCGGAAACACCATATATTTT. This gives the protein CASSTPDSLGNTIYF.

The CDR3 bases are TGCAGCGTTGTTGCGGGGCCCGCGCGACATGAAAAACTGTTTTTT. Its translation: CSVVAGPARHEKLFF. The rearrangement joins TRBV29-1 to TRBJ1-4; TRBD1 might be the D (5 bases). V lost 4 bases and J 6 bases, leaving 18 bases between the germline ends. CDR3 length: 15 residues. Germline V lookup: CDR1 SQVTM, CDR2 ANQGSEA.

The rearrangement links TRBV9 to TRBJ2-1, with TRBD2 matching 7 bases. Trimming at V came to 0 bases and at J to 4 bases, leaving 7 bases not matched to a gene. This CDR3 contains 16 residues. Germline lookup yields CDR1 SGDLS and CDR2 YYNGEE. The CDR3 reads CASSVGGGGKYNEQFF. CDR3 in DNA: TGTGCCAGCAGCGTAGGGGGCGGGGGAAAGTACAATGAGCAGTTCTTC.

The J gene is TRBJ2-3, the V gene TRBV6-6, with D possibly being TRBD2 (7 bases). The V and J ends lost 4 bases and 1 base respectively, with 9 bases between them. The germline gives CDR1 MNHNY, CDR2 SVGAGI (reference sequence). The CDR3 sequence is 14 residues long. As DNA, the CDR3 is TGTGCCAGCAGTTCGGGGGGCCGCACAGATACGCAGTATTTT. Its protein is CASSSGGRTDTQYF.

This chain links TRBV7-9 with TRBJ2-7, with 9 bases lining up with TRBD1. V lost 5 bases, J lost 6 bases, and 5 bases stayed unmatched. The CDR3 runs to 13 residues. The germline CDR1 and CDR2 sequences are SEHNR and FQNEAQ (reference sequence). As DNA, the CDR3 is TGTGCCAGCAGCCCCGGGACAGGGACCGAGCAGTACTTC. Its translation is CASSPGTGTEQYF.

The rearrangement joins TRBV27 to TRBJ1-2, with TRBD1 identical over 9 bases. The germline V gene encodes CDR1 MNHEY and CDR2 SMNVEV (reference sequence). The CDR3 totals 14 residues. V lost 6 bases and J lost 7; bases outside the gene matches: 9. The CDR3 loop reads CASSYQQGASGYTF. The DNA of the CDR3 is TGTGCCAGCAGCTACCAACAGGGGGCGAGTGGCTACACCTTC.

Concerning this clone: The identical CDR3 is also encoded by other nucleotide sequences in the sample. The genes are TRBV5-1 and TRBJ1-5; D might be TRBD1 (6 bases). Trimming stripped 0 bases from V and 5 bases from J, with 6 bases between. This CDR3 contains 13 residues. Germline V gene lookup returns CDR1 SGHRS and CDR2 YFSETQ. CDR3 bases: TGCGCCAGCAGCTTGGCAGGGGATCAGCCCCAGCATTTT. This encodes CASSLAGDQPQHF.

This chain links TRBV2 with TRBJ1-2; D is possibly TRBD1 (6 bases). From germline, CDR1 is SNHLY and CDR2 FYNNEI. V was clipped by 5 bases and J by 3 bases, with 13 bases between them. CDR3 length: 14 amino acids. The CDR3 region has the DNA TGTGCCAGCAGTTATGAAAGGGGGTACTATGGCTACACCTTC. Its protein product is CASSYERGYYGYTF.

This sequence joins TRBV2 and TRBJ2-2; TRBD2 matches at 7 bases. With 8 bases clipped from V and 7 bases from J, the junction kept 10 bases outside the gene matches. The CDR3 is made up of 14 amino acids. CDR1 and CDR2 from the germline V gene are SNHLY and FYNNEI. The CDR3 protein is CASSGGLVVGELFF. CDR3 coding DNA: TGTGCCAGCTCGGGGGGTCTAGTCGTCGGGGAGCTGTTTTTT. Looking up the rest from reference TRBV2 and TRBJ2-2 gives the full variable domain: EPEVTQTPSHQVTQMGQEVILRCVPISNHLYFYWYRQILGQKVEFLVSFYNNEISEKSEIFDDQFSVERPDGSNFTLKIRSTKLEDSAMYFCASSGGLVVGELFFGEGSRLTVL.

This clone was picked up one time. The chain joins TRBV23-1 to TRBJ2-7; D uncertain. TRBV23-1 is an ORF, with its function uncertain. V was trimmed by 0 bases and J by 5 bases, leaving 8 bases between them. CDR3 size: 13 residues. CDR3: CASSQSLSDEQYF. The CDR3 bases are TGCGCCAGCAGTCAATCGTTATCAGACGAGCAGTACTTC.

The CDR3 spells CASSQGSFGGQVGDTQYF. The CDR3 bases are TGCGCCAGCAGCCAAGGGAGCTTTGGGGGCCAGGTAGGAGATACGCAGTATTTT. The gene calls are TRBV4-1 and TRBJ2-3; the D gene is possibly TRBD1 (6 bases). Germline-derived CDR1 and CDR2 are MGHRA and YSYEKL. The ends were cut back, 1 base at V and 5 bases at J, with 22 bases in the middle. This CDR3 spans 18 amino acids.

V and J are TRBV5-4 and TRBJ2-1, with 12 positions matching TRBD2. J lost 7 bases, V lost 0 bases, and 2 bases had no gene match. The CDR3 is 15 residues long. The germline V gene encodes CDR1 SGHNT and CDR2 YYREEE (reference sequence). CDR3 loop: CASSLDGLAGNEQFF. DNA for the CDR3: TGTGCCAGCAGCTTGGACGGACTAGCGGGAAATGAGCAGTTCTTC.

The chain recombines TRBV28 with TRBJ2-7; weak D call: TRBD1 (6 bases). This CDR3 comprises 14 residues. Trimming stripped 10 bases from V and 3 bases from J, with 19 bases between. Germline V gives CDR1 MDHEN, CDR2 SYDVKM. The DNA of the CDR3 is TGTGCCACGTCCACAATGAGGGGGAGCTACGAGCAGTACTTC. Its translation is CATSTMRGSYEQYF.

CDR3 amino acids: CASRGPGITDTQYF. The CDR3 nucleotides are TGTGCCAGCAGAGGGCCCGGGATCACAGATACGCAGTATTTT. V gene TRBV2 combines with J gene TRBJ2-3, with D maybe TRBD2 (5 bases). The V end was cut by 6 bases, the J end by 2 bases, with 12 bases between. The CDR3 runs to 14 residues. CDR1 and CDR2 from the germline V gene are SNHLY and FYNNEI.

This sequence joins TRBV11-3 and TRBJ2-2; 12 bases agree with TRBD2. Per the germline V gene, CDR1 is SGHNT and CDR2 is YENEEA. The length of the CDR3 is 16 residues. The J segment lost 5 bases and the V segment lost 6 bases, leaving 7 bases of the junction unmatched. DNA for the CDR3: TGTGCCAGCAGACAGACTAGCGGGGGAAGTACCGGGGAGCTGTTTTTT. It yields the protein CASRQTSGGSTGELFF. Using reference TRBV11-3 and TRBJ2-2 for the parts outside the CDR3, the full variable domain is EAGVVQSPRYKIIEKKQPVAFWCNPISGHNTLYWYLQNLGQGPELLIRYENEEAVDDSQLPKDRFSAERLKGVDSTLKIQPAELGDSAVYLCASRQTSGGSTGELFFGEGSRLTVL.

This chain joins TRBV6-5 and TRBJ2-7; 9 nucleotides agree with TRBD1. CDR1 is MNHEY, CDR2 SVGAGI, per germline. Losses at the gene ends were 2 bases for V and 4 bases for J; bases not matched to a gene: 3. The CDR3 has 14 amino acids. The CDR3 loop reads CASSYDRGSYEQYF. The CDR3 bases are TGTGCCAGCAGTTACGACAGGGGGAGTTACGAGCAGTACTTC.

The chain carries TRBV3-1 (or the pseudogene TRBV3-2) and TRBJ1-4; TRBD1 matches at 11 bases. Germline values: CDR1 LGHDT, CDR2 YNNKEL (reference sequence). The CDR3 is made up of 15 amino acids. Trimming removed 4 bases from V and 3 bases from J; junction bases left unmatched: 1. CDR3 sequence (DNA): TGTGCCAGCAGCCGGACAGGGGGCCCTAATGAAAAACTGTTTTTT. It encodes CASSRTGGPNEKLFF.

V is TRBV12-3 or TRBV12-4 and J is TRBJ1-2, with D perhaps matching TRBD1 (6 bases). The length of the CDR3 is 12 residues. V was shortened by 6 bases and J by 4 bases, with 9 bases between the two germline ends. The CDR3 sequence is CASSLDSYGYTF. The CDR3, as DNA: TGTGCCAGCAGCCTGGACAGCTATGGCTACACCTTC.